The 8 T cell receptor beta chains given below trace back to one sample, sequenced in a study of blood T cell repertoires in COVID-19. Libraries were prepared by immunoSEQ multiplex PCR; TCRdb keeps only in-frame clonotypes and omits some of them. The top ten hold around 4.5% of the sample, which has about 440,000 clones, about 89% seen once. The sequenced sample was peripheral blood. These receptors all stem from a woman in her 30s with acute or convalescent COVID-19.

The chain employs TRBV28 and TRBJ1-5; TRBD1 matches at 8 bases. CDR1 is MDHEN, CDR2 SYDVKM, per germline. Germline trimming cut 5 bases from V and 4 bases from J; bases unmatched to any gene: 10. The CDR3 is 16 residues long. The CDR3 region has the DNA TGTGCCAGCAGTCTTGGGACAGGCGACCTTAATCAGCCCCAGCATTTT. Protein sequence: CASSLGTGDLNQPQHF.

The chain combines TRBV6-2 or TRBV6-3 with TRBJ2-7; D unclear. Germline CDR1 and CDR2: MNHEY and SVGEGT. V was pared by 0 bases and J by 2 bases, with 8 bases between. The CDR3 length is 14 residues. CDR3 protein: CASSYSPSTYEQYF. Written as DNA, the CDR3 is TGTGCCAGCAGTTACTCCCCATCTACCTACGAGCAGTACTTC.

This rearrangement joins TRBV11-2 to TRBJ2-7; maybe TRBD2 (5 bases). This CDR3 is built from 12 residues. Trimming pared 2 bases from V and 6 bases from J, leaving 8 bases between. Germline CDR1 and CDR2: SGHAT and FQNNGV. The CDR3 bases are TGTGCCAGCAGCTTATTCGGGGTCGAGCAGTACTTC. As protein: CASSLFGVEQYF.

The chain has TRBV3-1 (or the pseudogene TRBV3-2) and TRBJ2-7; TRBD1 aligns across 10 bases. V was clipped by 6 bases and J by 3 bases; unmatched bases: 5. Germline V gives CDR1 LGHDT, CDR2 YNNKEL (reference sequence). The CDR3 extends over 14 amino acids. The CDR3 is CASRGTGALYEQYF. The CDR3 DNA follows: TGTGCCAGCAGAGGGACAGGGGCCCTCTACGAGCAGTACTTC.

For the CDR3, the DNA is TGCGCCAGCAGCTTGGGTTCAGGATCCTACGAGCAGTACTTC. This encodes CASSLGSGSYEQYF. The chain recombines TRBV5-1 with TRBJ2-7; D is unclear. The CDR3 has 14 residues. Germline lookup yields CDR1 SGHRS and CDR2 YFSETQ. Deletions cut 0 bases from V and 1 base from J, with 8 bases between.

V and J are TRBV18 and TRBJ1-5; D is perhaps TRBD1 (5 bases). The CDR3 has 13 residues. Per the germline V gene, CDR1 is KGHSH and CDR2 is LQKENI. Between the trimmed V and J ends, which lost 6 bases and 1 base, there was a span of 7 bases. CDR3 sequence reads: CASSRDSNQPQHF. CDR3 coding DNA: TGTGCCAGCTCGCGGGACAGCAATCAGCCCCAGCATTTT.

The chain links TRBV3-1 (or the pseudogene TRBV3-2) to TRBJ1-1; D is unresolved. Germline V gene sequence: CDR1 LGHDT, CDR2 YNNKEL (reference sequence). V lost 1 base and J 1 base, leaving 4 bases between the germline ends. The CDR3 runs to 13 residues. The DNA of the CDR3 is TGTGCCAGCAGCCAAGGACAGAACACTGAAGCTTTCTTT. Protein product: CASSQGQNTEAFF.

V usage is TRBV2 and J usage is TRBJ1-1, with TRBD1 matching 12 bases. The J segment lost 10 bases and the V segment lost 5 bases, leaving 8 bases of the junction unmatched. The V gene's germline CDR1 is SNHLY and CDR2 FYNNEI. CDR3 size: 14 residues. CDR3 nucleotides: TGTGCCAGCAGTCCCCGGGACAGGGGGCATGTAGCTTTCTTT. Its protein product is CASSPRDRGHVAFF.